These 20 T cell receptor beta chains were sequenced from one sample in a study of cytomegalovirus exposure and HLA in healthy donors. PCR amplification relied on 60 Vbeta primers (plus 13 Jbeta primers). The method was immunoSEQ multiplex PCR; TCRdb's version includes in-frame clones alone and lacks a portion of them. The sample lists roughly 100,000 clones, roughly 78% occurring once. The sequenced material came from PBMCs. These receptors were taken from a woman aged 40 to 55 in good health and CMV-seronegative.

This chain joins TRBV19 and TRBJ2-3, with no clear D. V lost 3 bases, J lost 0 bases, and 10 bases lay in between. The germline V gene has CDR1 LNHDA and CDR2 SQIVND (reference sequence). CDR3 length: 15 amino acids. The CDR3 DNA reads as TGTGCCAGTAGTATTCGGTGGTCTAGCACAGATACGCAGTATTTT. As protein: CASSIRWSSTDTQYF.

This chain uses TRBV6-5 with TRBJ2-7, with D unclear. Trimming removed 0 bases at V and 2 bases at J, with 11 bases between. The CDR3 loop spans 15 amino acids. From germline, CDR1 is MNHEY and CDR2 SVGAGI. The DNA for the CDR3 is TGTGCCAGCAGTTACTCTCGGGTGCCGGCCTACGAGCAGTACTTC. Protein product: CASSYSRVPAYEQYF.

This chain uses TRBV18 with TRBJ2-6; 7 nucleotides agree with TRBD1. The CDR3 consists of 18 residues. In germline, CDR1 is KGHSH, CDR2 LQKENI. Trimming took 2 bases from V and 0 from J; bases not matched to a gene: 7. In nucleotides, the CDR3 is TGTGCCAGCTCACCAGGGACAGAAGCCTACTCTGGGGCCAACGTCCTGACTTTC. Translating gives CASSPGTEAYSGANVLTF. Combining the CDR3 with reference TRBV18 and TRBJ2-6 gives the whole variable domain NAGVMQNPRHLVRRRGQEARLRCSPMKGHSHVYWYRQLPEEGLKFMVYLQKENIIDESGMPKERFSAEFPKEGPSILRIQQVVRGDSAAYFCASSPGTEAYSGANVLTFGAGSRLTVL.

The J gene is TRBJ2-1, the V gene TRBV13; no reliable D call. The CDR3 covers 16 residues. Germline V gene sequence: CDR1 PRHDT, CDR2 FYEKMQ (reference sequence). With 0 bases removed from V and 8 bases from J, the gap between germline ends came to 17 bases. The CDR3, as DNA: TGTGCCAGCAGCTTAGGCCCCAGAACCCACCCCGATGAGCAGTTCTTC. This translates into CASSLGPRTHPDEQFF.

CDR3 sequence: CAWVNYEAFF. The CDR3 coding sequence is TGTGCCTGGGTAAACTATGAAGCTTTCTTT. The rearrangement links TRBV30 to TRBJ1-1; D gene uncertain. The CDR3 is made up of 10 amino acids. Germline loops: CDR1 GTSNPN, CDR2 SVGIG (reference sequence). V was cut by 5 bases and J by 7 bases, with 8 bases left in between.

The genes are TRBV11-3 and TRBJ2-1, with D tentatively TRBD2 (7 bases). This CDR3 spans 16 amino acids. V shed 0 bases and J shed 8 bases, with 17 bases lying between them. The V gene's germline CDR1 is SGHNT and CDR2 YENEEA. CDR3 sequence: CASSLDGRGGEDEQFF. As DNA, the CDR3 is TGTGCCAGCAGCTTAGATGGTCGAGGGGGGGAGGATGAGCAGTTCTTC.

The V call is TRBV6-1, the J call TRBJ2-3; D gene unclear. V was clipped by 9 bases and J by 3 bases, with 13 bases between them. This CDR3 has 13 residues. Germline-derived CDR1 and CDR2 are MNHNS and SASEGT. CDR3: CASSLSRTDTQYF. The CDR3 DNA is TGTGCCAGTTCACTATCTCGGACAGATACGCAGTATTTT.

The chain recombines TRBV9 with TRBJ1-4; 10 positions agree with TRBD1. The V gene's germline CDR1 is SGDLS and CDR2 YYNGEE. The CDR3 is made up of 16 amino acids. J lost 5 bases, V lost 3 bases, and 7 bases had no gene match. The CDR3 sequence is CASSAYTGQGNEKLFF. For the CDR3, the DNA is TGTGCCAGCAGCGCCTATACGGGACAGGGGAATGAAAAACTGTTTTTT.

A single count supports this clone. The chain has TRBV19 and TRBJ1-1; maybe TRBD1 (5 bases). The CDR3 runs 13 residues. The germline gives CDR1 LNHDA, CDR2 SQIVND (reference sequence). The ends were cut back, 6 bases at V and 0 bases at J, with 8 bases in the middle. The CDR3, as DNA: TGTGCCAGTAGCACACAGGTGAACACTGAAGCTTTCTTT. Translated: CASSTQVNTEAFF.

This clone was found a few times. V is TRBV30 and J is TRBJ1-5; D is possibly TRBD1 (5 bases). This CDR3 has 18 residues. Germline loops: CDR1 GTSNPN, CDR2 SVGIG (reference sequence). V lost 0 bases, J lost 2 bases, and 20 bases lay in between. The CDR3 bases are TGTGCCTGGAGTGTACCCCGACCCGGGGGGAGAGGCAATCAGCCCCAGCATTTT. Amino acid sequence: CAWSVPRPGGRGNQPQHF.

This CDR3 is CASSFPGQGASEQYF. Here the CDR3 DNA reads TGTGCCAGCAGCTTCCCGGGACAGGGGGCCTCCGAGCAGTACTTC. The V and J genes are TRBV11-2 and TRBJ2-7, with 12 bases fitting TRBD1. V dropped 3 bases and J dropped 6; count of bases not matched to a gene: 6. Looked up from germline, CDR1 is SGHAT and CDR2 is FQNNGV. This CDR3 has 15 amino acids.

Only a few counts were recorded for this clone. This chain uses TRBV11-2 with TRBJ2-4; 7 positions agree with TRBD2. The V gene's germline CDR1 is SGHAT and CDR2 FQNNGV. The CDR3 loop spans 14 amino acids. V lost 5 bases and J lost 9; bases outside the gene matches: 10. The CDR3 nucleotides are TGTGCCAGCAGCCTGGGGGTTGGCGGGAGCATTCAGTACTTC. It specifies CASSLGVGGSIQYF.

In DNA, the CDR3 is TGTGCCTGGGACAAGGGGGCTTTTAATTCACCCCTCCACTTT. Its translation: CAWDKGAFNSPLHF. V is TRBV30 and J is TRBJ1-6; 7 bases line up with TRBD1. Germline V gene sequence: CDR1 GTSNPN, CDR2 SVGIG (reference sequence). V shed 5 bases and J 6 bases; nucleotides not matched to a gene: 7. This CDR3 comprises 14 residues.

This rearrangement joins TRBV28 to TRBJ1-2; TRBD1 matches at 8 bases. V was clipped by 6 bases and J by 8 bases; unmatched bases: 8. CDR1 and CDR2 from the germline V gene are MDHEN and SYDVKM. CDR3 size: 13 residues. CDR3 bases: TGTGCCAGCAGCCGGGGACAGGTCGGCGGCTACACCTTC. Amino acids: CASSRGQVGGYTF.

The chain joins TRBV5-1 to TRBJ2-7; TRBD2 is a possible D gene (5 bases). V was pared by 2 bases and J by 3 bases, with 9 bases between. Germline V lookup: CDR1 SGHRS, CDR2 YFSETQ. CDR3 length: 13 residues. CDR3 in DNA: TGCGCCAGCAGCTTAAACGGACTCTACGAGCAGTACTTC. This sequence encodes CASSLNGLYEQYF.

The chain couples TRBV28 to TRBJ1-1, with a possible D match to TRBD1 (5 bases). CDR1 MDHEN and CDR2 SYDVKM come from the germline V gene. This CDR3 spans 14 amino acids. Trimming removed 8 bases from V and 4 bases from J, with 17 bases in between. In DNA, the CDR3 is TGTGCCAGCTCTTCCACCGGGGGGTTCACTGAAGCTTTCTTT. It specifies CASSSTGGFTEAFF.

The chain has TRBV18 and TRBJ2-7, with TRBD2 matching over 9 bases. This CDR3 has 16 amino acids. Germline assignment: CDR1 KGHSH and CDR2 LQKENI. J lost 0 bases, V lost 1 base, and 4 bases had no gene match. In DNA form, the CDR3 reads TGTGCCAGCTCACCACTTCTAGCGGGAACCTCCTACGAGCAGTACTTC. Protein product: CASSPLLAGTSYEQYF.

CDR3 sequence: CAISESARETEAFF. CDR3 sequence (DNA): TGTGCCATCAGTGAGTCCGCTCGGGAAACTGAAGCTTTCTTT. This sequence joins TRBV10-3 and TRBJ1-1; D is undetermined. Trimming removed 0 bases at V and 5 bases at J, with 10 bases between. This CDR3 is 14 amino acids long. CDR1 and CDR2 from the germline V gene are ENHRY and SYGVKD.

The CDR3: CASSLRPGENTEAFF. For the CDR3, the DNA is TGTGCCAGCAGTTTACGGCCAGGCGAAAACACTGAAGCTTTCTTT. V gene TRBV28 combines with J gene TRBJ1-1; D is uncertain. Germline V gene lookup returns CDR1 MDHEN and CDR2 SYDVKM. The V end was cut by 2 bases, the J end by 2 bases, with 12 bases between. The CDR3 runs 15 residues. Combining the CDR3 with reference TRBV28 and TRBJ1-1 gives the whole variable domain DVKVTQSSRYLVKRTGEKVFLECVQDMDHENMFWYRQDPGLGLRLIYFSYDVKMKEKGDIPEGYSVSREKKERFSLILESASTNQTSMYLCASSLRPGENTEAFFGQGTRLTVV.

This CDR3 is CASRIMAGEIYEQYF. The CDR3 bases are TGTGCCAGCAGGATTATGGCGGGAGAGATATACGAGCAGTACTTC. The rearrangement uses TRBV2 and TRBJ2-7; 7 bases map to TRBD2. The CDR3 is 15 amino acids. Looked up from germline, CDR1 is SNHLY and CDR2 is FYNNEI. The J segment lost 4 bases and the V segment lost 6 bases, leaving 12 bases of the junction unmatched.